The clone carrying this T cell receptor (beta chain) has a handful of counts. Its cognate antigen is unknown. The CDR3 covers 16 residues. Germline V lookup: CDR1 MNHNY, CDR2 SVGAGI (reference sequence). The V end lost 3 bases, the J end lost 1 base, and 14 bases lay between the germline ends. A mixed TRB-A/B primer pool amplified rearranged TRB by multiplex touch-down PCR. TCRdb processed the multiplex PCR reads anew with MiXCR; each CDR3 protein has one entry. Found here are over 9,000 distinct CDR3 sequences, roughly 25% of them singletons; the top ten hold about 1.9%. This sample was taken from a study of T cell repertoires in aging, cancer and after chemotherapy. Study-wide findings and caveats: Across the chemotherapy interval, each cancer cohort showed higher median generation probability, suggesting thymic rebound. Untreated cancer patients had significantly lower blood TCR diversity than age-matched healthy donors.

The template was genomic DNA from peripheral blood, not RNA. The specimen sequenced was blood. The receptor's source is a human donor in good health. V is TRBV6-6 and J is TRBJ2-3; D is unresolved. This chain's CDR3 is CASSYAVGRRTDTQYF. CDR3 DNA: TGTGCCAGCAGTTATGCGGTCGGCAGGCGCACAGATACGCAGTATTTT.